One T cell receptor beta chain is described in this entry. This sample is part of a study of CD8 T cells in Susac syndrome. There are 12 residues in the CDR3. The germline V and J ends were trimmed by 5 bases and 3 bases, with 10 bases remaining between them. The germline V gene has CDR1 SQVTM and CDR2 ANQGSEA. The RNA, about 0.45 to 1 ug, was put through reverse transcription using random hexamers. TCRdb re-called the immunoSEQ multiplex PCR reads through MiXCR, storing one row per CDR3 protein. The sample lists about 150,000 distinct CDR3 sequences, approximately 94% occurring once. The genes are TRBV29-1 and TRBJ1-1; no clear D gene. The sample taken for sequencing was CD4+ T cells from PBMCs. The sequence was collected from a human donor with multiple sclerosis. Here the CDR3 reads CSVLKVDTEAFF. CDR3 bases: TGCAGCGTTTTGAAGGTGGACACTGAAGCTTTCTTT. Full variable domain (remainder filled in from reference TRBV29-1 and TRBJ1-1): SAVISQKPSRDICQRGTSLTIQCQVDSQVTMMFWYRQQPGQSLTLIATANQGSEATYESGFVIDKFPISRPNLTFSTLTVSNMSPEDSSIYLCSVLKVDTEAFFGQGTRLTVV.